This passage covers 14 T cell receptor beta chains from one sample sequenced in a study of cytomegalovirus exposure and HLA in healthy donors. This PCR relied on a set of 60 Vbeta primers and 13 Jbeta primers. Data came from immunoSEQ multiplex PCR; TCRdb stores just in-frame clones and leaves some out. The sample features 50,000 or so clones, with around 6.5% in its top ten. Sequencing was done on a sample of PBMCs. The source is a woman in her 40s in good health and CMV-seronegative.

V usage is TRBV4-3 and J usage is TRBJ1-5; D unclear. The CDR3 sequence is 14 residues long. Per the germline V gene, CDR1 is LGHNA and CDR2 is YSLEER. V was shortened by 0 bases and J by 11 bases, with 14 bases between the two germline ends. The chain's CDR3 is CASSQDVGERSQHF. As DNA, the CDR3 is TGCGCCAGCAGCCAAGATGTGGGTGAGAGGTCCCAGCATTTT.

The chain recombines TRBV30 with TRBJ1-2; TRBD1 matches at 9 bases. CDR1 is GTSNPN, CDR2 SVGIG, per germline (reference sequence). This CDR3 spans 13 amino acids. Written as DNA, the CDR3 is TGTGCGAGCCGGGACAGGGTTGAGTATGGCTACACCTTC. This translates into CASRDRVEYGYTF.

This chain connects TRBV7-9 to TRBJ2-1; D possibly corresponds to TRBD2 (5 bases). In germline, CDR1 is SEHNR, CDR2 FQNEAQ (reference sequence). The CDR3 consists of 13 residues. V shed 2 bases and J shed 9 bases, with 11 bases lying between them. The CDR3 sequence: CASSLLREPEQFF. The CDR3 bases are TGTGCCAGCAGCTTACTAAGGGAGCCTGAGCAGTTCTTC.

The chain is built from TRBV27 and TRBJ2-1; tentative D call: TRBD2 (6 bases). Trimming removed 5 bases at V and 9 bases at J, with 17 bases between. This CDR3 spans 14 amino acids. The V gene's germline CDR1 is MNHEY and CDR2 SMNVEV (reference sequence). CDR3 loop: CASSLYGGASEQFF. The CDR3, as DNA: TGTGCCAGCAGTCTTTACGGCGGGGCGAGTGAGCAGTTCTTC.

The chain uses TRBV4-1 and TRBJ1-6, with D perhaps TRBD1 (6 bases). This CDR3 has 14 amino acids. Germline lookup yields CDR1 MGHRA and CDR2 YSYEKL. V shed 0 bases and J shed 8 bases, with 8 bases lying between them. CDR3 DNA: TGCGCCAGCAGCCAAGAAGGGGGTTATTCACCCCTCCACTTT. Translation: CASSQEGGYSPLHF.

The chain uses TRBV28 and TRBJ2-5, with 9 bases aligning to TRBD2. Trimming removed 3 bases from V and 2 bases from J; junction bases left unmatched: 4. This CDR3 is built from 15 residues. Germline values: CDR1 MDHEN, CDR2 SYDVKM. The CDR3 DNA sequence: TGTGCCAGCAGTTTTCTAGCGGGGAAACAAGAGACCCAGTACTTC. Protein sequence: CASSFLAGKQETQYF. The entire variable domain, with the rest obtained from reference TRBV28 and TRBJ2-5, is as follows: DVKVTQSSRYLVKRTGEKVFLECVQDMDHENMFWYRQDPGLGLRLIYFSYDVKMKEKGDIPEGYSVSREKKERFSLILESASTNQTSMYLCASSFLAGKQETQYFGPGTRLLVL.

The CDR3 protein is CASSLGQGAVEAFF. For the CDR3, the DNA is TGCGCCAGCAGCTTGGGTCAGGGGGCAGTTGAAGCTTTCTTT. This sequence joins TRBV5-1 and TRBJ1-1; 8 positions match TRBD1. The ends lost 0 bases at V and 7 bases at J; junction bases unmatched: 5. Germline CDR1 and CDR2: SGHRS and YFSETQ. The CDR3 covers 14 residues.

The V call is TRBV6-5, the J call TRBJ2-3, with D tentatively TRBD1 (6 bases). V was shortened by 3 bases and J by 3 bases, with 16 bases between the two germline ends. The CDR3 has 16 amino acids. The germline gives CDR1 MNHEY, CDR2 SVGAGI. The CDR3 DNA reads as TGTGCCAGCAGTTATTCCCCCCAGGGGTTAACAGATACGCAGTATTTT. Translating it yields CASSYSPQGLTDTQYF.

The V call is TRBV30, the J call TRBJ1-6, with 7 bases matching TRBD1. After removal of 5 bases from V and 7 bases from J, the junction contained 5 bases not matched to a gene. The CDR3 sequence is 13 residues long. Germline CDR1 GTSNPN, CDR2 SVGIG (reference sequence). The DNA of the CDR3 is TGTGCCTGGCAACAGGGGCCCAATTCACCCCTCCACTTT. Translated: CAWQQGPNSPLHF.

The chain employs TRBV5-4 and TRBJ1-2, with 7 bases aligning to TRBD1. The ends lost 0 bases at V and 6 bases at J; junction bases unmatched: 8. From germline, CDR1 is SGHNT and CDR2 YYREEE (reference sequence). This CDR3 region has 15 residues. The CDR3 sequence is CASSLEPGQQHGYTF. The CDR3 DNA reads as TGTGCCAGCAGCTTGGAGCCGGGACAGCAACATGGCTACACCTTC.

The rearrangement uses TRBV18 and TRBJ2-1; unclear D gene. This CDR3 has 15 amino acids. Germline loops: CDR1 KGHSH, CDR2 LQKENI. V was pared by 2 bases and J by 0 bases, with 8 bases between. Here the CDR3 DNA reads TGTGCCAGCTCACCAACACGGAGCTCCTACAATGAGCAGTTCTTC. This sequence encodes CASSPTRSSYNEQFF.

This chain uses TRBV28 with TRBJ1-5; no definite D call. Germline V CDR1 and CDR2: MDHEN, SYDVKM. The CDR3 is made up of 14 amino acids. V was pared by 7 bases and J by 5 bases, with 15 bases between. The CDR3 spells CASNRPEGYQPQHF. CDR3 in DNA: TGTGCCAGCAACCGACCGGAGGGCTATCAGCCCCAGCATTTT.

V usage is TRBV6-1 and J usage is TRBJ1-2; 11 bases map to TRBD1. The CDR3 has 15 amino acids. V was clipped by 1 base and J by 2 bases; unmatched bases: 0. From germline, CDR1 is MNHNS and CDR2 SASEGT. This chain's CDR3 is CASSEGTGGNYGYTF. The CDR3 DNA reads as TGTGCCAGCAGTGAAGGGACAGGGGGCAACTATGGCTACACCTTC.

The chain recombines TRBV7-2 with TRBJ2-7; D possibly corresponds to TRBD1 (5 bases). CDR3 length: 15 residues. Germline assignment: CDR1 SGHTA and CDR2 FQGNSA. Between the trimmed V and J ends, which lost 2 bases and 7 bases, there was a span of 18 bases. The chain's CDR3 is CASSLRLDSQGEQYF. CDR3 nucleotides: TGTGCCAGCAGCTTACGGCTAGACAGCCAGGGAGAGCAGTACTTC.